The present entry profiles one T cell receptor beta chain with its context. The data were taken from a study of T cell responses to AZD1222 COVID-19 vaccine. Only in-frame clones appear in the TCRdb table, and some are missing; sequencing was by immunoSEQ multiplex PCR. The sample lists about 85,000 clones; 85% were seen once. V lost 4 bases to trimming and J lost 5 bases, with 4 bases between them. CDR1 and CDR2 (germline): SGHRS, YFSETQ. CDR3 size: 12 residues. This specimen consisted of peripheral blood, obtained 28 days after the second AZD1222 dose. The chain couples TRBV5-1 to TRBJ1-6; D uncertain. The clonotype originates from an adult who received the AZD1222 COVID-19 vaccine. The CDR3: CASSDNNSPLHF. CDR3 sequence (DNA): TGCGCCAGCAGCGACAATAATTCACCCCTCCACTTT.